The 11 T cell receptor beta chains presented below share a single source sample, sequenced in a study of blood T cell repertoires in COVID-19. The protocol was immunoSEQ multiplex PCR, while the TCRdb copy is restricted to in-frame clones and leaves out a portion. In the table there are about 200,000 clones, about 87% of which are singletons. Source material: peripheral blood. The receptors shown here come from a man in his 60s with acute or convalescent COVID-19.

The chain uses TRBV10-3 and TRBJ1-4; D may be TRBD1 (6 bases). The CDR3 runs 17 residues. The germline gives CDR1 ENHRY, CDR2 SYGVKD. The V gene lost 0 bases and the J gene lost 3 bases, with 14 bases spanning the gap. CDR3 nucleotide sequence: TGTGCCATCAGTGAGTCCCGGCAGGGGCCAGCTAATGAAAAACTGTTTTTT. This gives the protein CAISESRQGPANEKLFF.

The chain joins TRBV9 to TRBJ2-5; the D gene is possibly TRBD1 (6 bases). Germline CDR1 SGDLS, CDR2 YYNGEE. The CDR3 totals 16 residues. Trimming stripped 0 bases from V and 5 bases from J, with 17 bases between. CDR3 in DNA: TGTGCCAGCAGCGTAGAGGTGGGGCAGGGGTGGGAGACCCAGTACTTC. Encoded protein: CASSVEVGQGWETQYF.

The chain is built from TRBV30 and TRBJ2-3; TRBD2 matches 11 bases. With V trimmed by 2 bases and J by 10 bases, 8 bases remained unmatched. Germline lookup yields CDR1 GTSNPN and CDR2 SVGIG (reference sequence). The CDR3 has 14 amino acids. This CDR3 is CAWSLSGGANPQYF. CDR3 DNA: TGTGCCTGGAGTCTTAGCGGGGGGGCTAACCCGCAGTATTTT.

Only one count was recorded for this clone. J is TRBJ2-6 and V is TRBV9; D is unresolved. Germline values: CDR1 SGDLS, CDR2 YYNGEE. V dropped 3 bases and J dropped 0 bases, with 4 bases sitting between them. The CDR3 is 14 amino acids. This CDR3 reads CASSAHSGANVLTF. The CDR3 nucleotides are TGTGCCAGCAGCGCCCACTCTGGGGCCAACGTCCTGACTTTC.

This clone showed up just a few times. V and J are TRBV24-1 and TRBJ2-7; tentative D call: TRBD2 (5 bases). Looked up from germline, CDR1 is KGHDR and CDR2 is SFDVKD. The CDR3 extends over 13 amino acids. Trimming left V 5 bases short and J 9 bases short, with 16 bases between. The CDR3 loop reads CATSGGSDSSQYF. CDR3 coding DNA: TGTGCCACCAGTGGAGGGTCCGATTCGTCGCAGTACTTC.

For this clone: Other DNA sequences in this sample translate to the same CDR3. The V gene is TRBV14, the J gene TRBJ1-2; possible D gene TRBD1, 6 bases. V was pared by 0 bases and J by 2 bases, with 7 bases between. The germline gives CDR1 SGHDN, CDR2 FVKESK. The CDR3 spans 14 residues. The CDR3: CASSQEQGNYGYTF. DNA of the CDR3: TGTGCCAGCAGCCAAGAACAGGGAAACTATGGCTACACCTTC.

CDR3 loop: CASRRTSVGNEQFF. CDR3 nucleotide sequence: TGTGCCAGCAGACGGACTAGCGTGGGGAATGAGCAGTTCTTC. The chain uses TRBV6-5 and TRBJ2-1, with 9 nucleotides matching TRBD2. This CDR3 contains 14 residues. The germline V gene encodes CDR1 MNHEY and CDR2 SVGAGI. V lost 6 bases and J lost 7; bases outside the gene matches: 7.

This clone showed up just a few times. The J gene is TRBJ2-3, the V gene TRBV6-6, with a possible D match to TRBD2 (5 bases). Trimming took 7 bases from V and 6 from J, leaving 8 bases between them. This CDR3 contains 11 residues. CDR1 is MNHNY, CDR2 SVGAGI, per germline (reference sequence). The CDR3 sequence is CASTTGDTQYF. CDR3 sequence (DNA): TGTGCCAGCACAACGGGGGATACGCAGTATTTT.

The chain is built from TRBV19 and TRBJ1-1; D not certain. The germline V and J ends were trimmed by 3 bases and 7 bases, with 9 bases remaining between them. Germline CDR1 is LNHDA and CDR2 is SQIVND (reference sequence). There are 12 residues in the CDR3. The CDR3 sequence: CASSILGNEAFF. CDR3 coding DNA: TGTGCCAGTAGTATCCTGGGCAATGAAGCTTTCTTT.

In this sample, this clone turned up once. V and J are TRBV29-1 and TRBJ2-3, with a weak D call TRBD1 (5 bases). CDR1 and CDR2 (germline): SQVTM, ANQGSEA. Between the trimmed V and J ends, which lost 6 bases and 0 bases, there was a span of 13 bases. The CDR3 sequence is 14 residues long. The DNA of the CDR3 is TGCAGCGTGGAAAACAGGACGAGCACAGATACGCAGTATTTT. It encodes CSVENRTSTDTQYF.

This clone was detected only a few times. V is TRBV14 and J is TRBJ2-6; TRBD2 might be the D (5 bases). Trimming pared 3 bases from V and 4 bases from J, leaving 10 bases between. The CDR3 sequence is 15 residues long. The germline V gene encodes CDR1 SGHDN and CDR2 FVKESK. CDR3 in DNA: TGTGCCAGCAGCCAGCGGGTTACCGGGGCCAACGTCCTGACTTTC. Residues: CASSQRVTGANVLTF. Together with reference TRBV14 and TRBJ2-6, the CDR3 gives the full variable domain: EAGVTQFPSHSVIEKGQTVTLRCDPISGHDNLYWYRRVMGKEIKFLLHFVKESKQDESGMPNNRFLAERTGGTYSTLKVQPAELEDSGVYFCASSQRVTGANVLTFGAGSRLTVL.